A selection of T cell receptor beta chains follows, all from one sample in a study of T cells in narcolepsy. This table comes from immunoSEQ multiplex PCR, and its TCRdb copy is limited to in-frame clones, with some not included. The data hold about 34,000 clones, with around 78% observed a single time. Source material: CD45RA- memory CD4+ T cells from PBMCs. These receptors were obtained from a human donor with narcolepsy. The CDR3 runs from the conserved cysteine through the conserved F or W. Fields, in order: J gene, V gene, D gene, clone size, CDR3 DNA, CDR3 protein. The D gene is left open where the match is weak. Size values are once, few and many counts, or a class for expanded clones, and some rows have none.

TRBJ2-1,TRBV9,NA,NA,TGTGCCAGCAGCGTAGATTCGGGGAATGAGCAGTTCTTC,CASSVDSGNEQFF
TRBJ2-1,TRBV11-2,NA,NA,TGTGCCAGCAGTCCCGGGAGCTCCTACAATGAGCAGTTCTTC,CASSPGSSYNEQFF
TRBJ1-2,TRBV29-1,NA,NA,TGCAGCGCCGGTGGGGTCGGCTACACCTTC,CSAGGVGYTF
TRBJ1-2,TRBV2,NA,NA,TGTGCCAGCAGTGAAAAGATGACGGCCAGCTATGGCTACACCTTC,CASSEKMTASYGYTF
TRBJ2-7,TRBV10-3,NA,few,TGTGCCATCATGGCCAGCACCACCTACGAGCAGTACTTC,CAIMASTTYEQYF
TRBJ2-2,TRBV5-1,TRBD1,NA,TGCGCCAGCAGCGTGATACAGGGGGCAGGCGGGGAGCTGTTTTTT,CASSVIQGAGGELFF
TRBJ2-3,TRBV6-1,TRBD1,NA,TGTGCCAGCAGTGAAGCGGGATGGGGACAGCTTAGCACAGATACGCAGTATTTT,CASSEAGWGQLSTDTQYF
TRBJ1-2,TRBV5-6,NA,NA,TGTGCCAGCAGCCCAGGGACCTTCGCCTATGGCTACACCTTC,CASSPGTFAYGYTF
TRBJ1-1,TRBV6-6,NA,NA,TGTGCCAGCAGTTATAGGGGGAACACTGAAGCTTTCTTT,CASSYRGNTEAFF
TRBJ1-5,TRBV6-1,TRBD1,NA,TGTGCCAGCAGGAGACAGGGGCCCCAGCATTTT,CASRRQGPQHF
TRBJ2-7,TRBV7-6,TRBD2,NA,TGTGCCAGCAGCTTAGCTGAACGGACTAGCGGGGGGGGTCCTACGCAGCAGTACTTC,CASSLAERTSGGGPTQQYF
TRBJ1-6,TRBV9,TRBD1,NA,TGTGCCAGCAGCGGACAGGGGAATAATTCACCCCTCCACTTT,CASSGQGNNSPLHF
TRBJ1-1,TRBV5-8,TRBD1,few,TGTGCCAGCAGCTCCTACAGGGGGCAATGGAACACTGAAGCTTTCTTT,CASSSYRGQWNTEAFF
TRBJ2-7,TRBV19,NA,NA,TGTGCCAGTAGTAGGGGCGTACCCTACGAGCAGTACTTC,CASSRGVPYEQYF
TRBJ2-4,TRBV19,TRBD2,once,TGTGCCAGTAGGGGCGGGAGCTCGGGCAAAAACATTCAGTACTTC,CASRGGSSGKNIQYF
TRBJ1-2,TRBV10-3,NA,NA,TGTGCCAGCAGCCCTACTCAGGGGACTAACTATGGCTACACCTTC,CASSPTQGTNYGYTF
TRBJ1-5,TRBV28,NA,NA,TGTGCCAGCAGTTTGAGTGGAGGATATCAGCCCCAGCATTTT,CASSLSGGYQPQHF
TRBJ2-1,TRBV15,TRBD1,NA,TGTGCCACCAGAAACCAAAAGGCAGGGGGCGGCTTCTTC,CATRNQKAGGGFF
TRBJ1-3,TRBV5-4,NA,NA,TGTGCCAGCAGCTTGGGTGGGCCGTTTGGAAGGGTTGGAAACACCATATATTTT,CASSLGGPFGRVGNTIYF
TRBJ1-3,TRBV7-8,NA,NA,TGTGCCAGCAGCTTCGGGGACGGACCTGGAAACACCATATATTTT,CASSFGDGPGNTIYF
TRBJ2-2,TRBV11-2,NA,NA,TGTGCCAGCAGCTTAGGCCCCGGGGAGCTGTTTTTT,CASSLGPGELFF
TRBJ2-4,TRBV18,TRBD1,NA,TGTGCCAGCTCACCAGACAGGGCCCAAAACATTCAGTACTTC,CASSPDRAQNIQYF
TRBJ2-1,TRBV9,TRBD2,NA,TGTGCCAGCAGCGCAGGGACTAGCGGGGGCGAGCAGTTCTTC,CASSAGTSGGEQFF
TRBJ2-3,TRBV5-6,NA,NA,TGTGCCAGCAGCTTCTTAGGGACCCCACTTTTGGATACGCAGTATTTT,CASSFLGTPLLDTQYF
TRBJ1-4,TRBV6-1,TRBD1,NA,TGTGCCAGCAGTGAAATATGGGACAGAGGGGAAAAACTGTTTTTT,CASSEIWDRGEKLFF
TRBJ1-3,TRBV19,TRBD1,few,TGTGCCAGTAGTATAGTCCAGGGGGCTGGAAACACCATATATTTT,CASSIVQGAGNTIYF
TRBJ1-5,TRBV19,TRBD1,few,TGTGCCAGTAGTTCGGGACAGGGACAGCCCCAGCATTTT,CASSSGQGQPQHF
TRBJ2-2,TRBV5-8,NA,NA,TGTGCCAGCAGCCGGGACGTTAGCCCCCGCGGGGAGCTGTTTTTT,CASSRDVSPRGELFF
TRBJ2-1,TRBV6-1,NA,NA,TGTGCCAGCAGTGAAGCGGCCGGTGGACGTACACGCAATGAGCAGTTCTTC,CASSEAAGGRTRNEQFF
TRBJ1-6,TRBV27,NA,NA,TGTGCCAGCAGTTTCTTTGACTCACCCCTCCACTTT,CASSFFDSPLHF
TRBJ2-3,TRBV7-3,NA,once,TGTGCCAGCAGCTTGGAGGGGGCCATCACAGATACGCAGTATTTT,CASSLEGAITDTQYF
TRBJ1-2,TRBV9,NA,NA,TGTGCCAGCAGCGCAGGTGATCGAGCTAACTATGGCTACACCTTC,CASSAGDRANYGYTF
TRBJ1-3,TRBV10-1,NA,NA,TGCGCCAGCAGGGACGGCCTGGCTGGAAACACCATATATTTT,CASRDGLAGNTIYF
TRBJ2-7,TRBV5-6,NA,NA,TGTGCCAGCAGCGCCAGTTTAGGAGGGGCTGCCCTCTACGAGCAGTACTTC,CASSASLGGAALYEQYF
TRBJ2-5,TRBV19,TRBD2,NA,TGTGCCAGTAGTGACCGTAGCGGGAGAATGGAGGGGGAGCAGTACTTC,CASSDRSGRMEGEQYF
TRBJ2-7,TRBV6-5,TRBD2,NA,TGTGCCAGCAGTTCCCTCAGCGGGAGTGTATACGAGCAGTACTTC,CASSSLSGSVYEQYF
TRBJ1-2,TRBV6-1,NA,few,TGTGCCAGCAGTGAATCCCCAGGGTTCCCCTATGGCTACACCTTC,CASSESPGFPYGYTF
TRBJ2-3,TRBV28,NA,NA,TGTGCCAGCAGTTTGGTTCGTAGTGGAGGCACAGATACGCAGTATTTT,CASSLVRSGGTDTQYF
TRBJ2-1,TRBV19,NA,NA,TGTGCCAGTAGTAAGGGCCGGGTACTGGGCAATGAGCAGTTCTTC,CASSKGRVLGNEQFF
TRBJ1-3,TRBV7-9,NA,few,TGTGCCAGCAGCTTATCGGAAGTATCGCGGGGAAACACCATATATTTT,CASSLSEVSRGNTIYF
TRBJ2-6,TRBV5-6,NA,NA,TGTGCCAGCAGCTGGCAGGGGACCGGGGCCAACGTCCTGACTTTC,CASSWQGTGANVLTF
TRBJ1-5,TRBV2,NA,once,TGTGCCAGCAGTGAAGGAGGGGTCAATCAGCCCCAGCATTTT,CASSEGGVNQPQHF
TRBJ2-1,TRBV15,NA,once,TGTGCCACCAGCGTATACAGGACAGCGGAAAGAAATTATGAGCAGTTCTTC,CATSVYRTAERNYEQFF
TRBJ2-5,TRBV5-1,TRBD1,NA,TGCGCCAGCAGCACTAGGACAGGGGGAAGGGAGACCCAGTACTTC,CASSTRTGGRETQYF
TRBJ1-6,TRBV27,NA,NA,TGTGCCAGCGGTTCTAGCTCCTATAATTCACCCCTCCACTTT,CASGSSSYNSPLHF
TRBJ1-5,TRBV5-1,NA,NA,TGCGCCAGCAGCTTGGGGTGGCAGGGGCAGCCCCAGCATTTT,CASSLGWQGQPQHF
TRBJ2-1,TRBV4-1,NA,NA,TGCGCCAGCAGCCAAGAAGACGGGACCGAGAATGAGCAGTTCTTC,CASSQEDGTENEQFF
TRBJ1-3,TRBV4-2,TRBD1,NA,TGTGCCAGCAGCCGCCTTACAGGGGGCGTAGGTGGAAACACCATATATTTT,CASSRLTGGVGGNTIYF
TRBJ2-3,TRBV5-1,NA,NA,TGCGCCAGCAGCTTGCGGGGGACAAGCACAGATACGCAGTATTTT,CASSLRGTSTDTQYF
TRBJ2-1,TRBV5-6,NA,NA,TGTGCCAGCAGCTCCTGGGGGGTTTACAATGAGCAGTTCTTC,CASSSWGVYNEQFF
TRBJ2-7,TRBV30,TRBD1,NA,TGTGCCTGGAGTTCCTCCTTCGACAGGGCCACCTACGAGCAGTACTTC,CAWSSSFDRATYEQYF
TRBJ2-3,TRBV5-1,NA,NA,TGCGCCAGCAGCCTGGCGGGGACCAGCACAGATACGCAGTATTTT,CASSLAGTSTDTQYF
TRBJ2-7,TRBV30,NA,once,TGTGCCTGGAGTAAGGGGAGCTCCTACGAGCAGTACTTC,CAWSKGSSYEQYF
TRBJ1-5,TRBV5-6,NA,NA,TGTGCCAGCAGCTGGGGGCGGGGGTTCGGCAATCAGCCCCAGCATTTT,CASSWGRGFGNQPQHF
TRBJ2-3,TRBV6-5,TRBD1,once,TGTGCCAGCAGTTACGACGGGACAGGGCGGTATTTT,CASSYDGTGRYF